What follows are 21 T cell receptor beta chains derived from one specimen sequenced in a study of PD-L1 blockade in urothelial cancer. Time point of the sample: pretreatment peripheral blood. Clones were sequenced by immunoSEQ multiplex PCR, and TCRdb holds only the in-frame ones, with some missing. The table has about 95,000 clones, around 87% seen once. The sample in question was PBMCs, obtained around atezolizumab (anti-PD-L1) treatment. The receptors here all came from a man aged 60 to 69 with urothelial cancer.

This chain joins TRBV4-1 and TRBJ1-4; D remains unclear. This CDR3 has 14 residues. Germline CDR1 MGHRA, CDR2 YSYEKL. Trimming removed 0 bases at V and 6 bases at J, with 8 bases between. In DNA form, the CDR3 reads TGCGCCAGCAGCCAAGAACCCGGGGATGAAAAACTGTTTTTT. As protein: CASSQEPGDEKLFF.

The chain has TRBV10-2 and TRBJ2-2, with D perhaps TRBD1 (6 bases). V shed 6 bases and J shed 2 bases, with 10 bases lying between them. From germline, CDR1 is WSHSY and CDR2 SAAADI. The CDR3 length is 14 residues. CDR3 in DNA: TGCGCCAGCAGAAGACAGGAAAACACCGGGGAGCTGTTTTTT. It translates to CASRRQENTGELFF.

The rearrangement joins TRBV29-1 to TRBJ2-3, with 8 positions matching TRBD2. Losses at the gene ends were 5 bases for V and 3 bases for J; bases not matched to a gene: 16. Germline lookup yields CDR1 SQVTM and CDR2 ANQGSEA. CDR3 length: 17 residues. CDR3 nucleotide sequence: TGCAGCGTTTCCGACGGGAGGGCCCTGTCAGGGACAGATACGCAGTATTTT. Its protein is CSVSDGRALSGTDTQYF.

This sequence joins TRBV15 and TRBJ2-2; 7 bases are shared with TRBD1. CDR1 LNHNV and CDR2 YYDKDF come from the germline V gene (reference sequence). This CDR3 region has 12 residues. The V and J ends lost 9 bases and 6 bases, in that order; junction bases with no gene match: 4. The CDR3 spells CATQTGAGELFF. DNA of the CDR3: TGTGCCACTCAAACAGGGGCCGGGGAGCTGTTTTTT.

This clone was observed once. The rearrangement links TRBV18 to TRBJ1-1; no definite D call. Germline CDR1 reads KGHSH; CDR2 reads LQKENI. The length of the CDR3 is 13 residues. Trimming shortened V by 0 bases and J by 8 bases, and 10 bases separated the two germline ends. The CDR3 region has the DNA TGTGCCAGCTCACCACCGAATCGGTTGGAAGCTTTCTTT. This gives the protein CASSPPNRLEAFF. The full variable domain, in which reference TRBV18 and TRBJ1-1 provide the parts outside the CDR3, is NAGVMQNPRHLVRRRGQEARLRCSPMKGHSHVYWYRQLPEEGLKFMVYLQKENIIDESGMPKERFSAEFPKEGPSILRIQQVVRGDSAAYFCASSPPNRLEAFFGQGTRLTVV.

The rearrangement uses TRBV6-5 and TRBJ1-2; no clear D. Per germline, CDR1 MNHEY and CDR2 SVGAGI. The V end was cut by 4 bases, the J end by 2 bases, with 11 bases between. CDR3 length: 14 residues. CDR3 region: CASSSLGSNYGYTF. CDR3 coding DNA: TGTGCCAGCAGTTCCCTGGGCAGCAACTATGGCTACACCTTC.

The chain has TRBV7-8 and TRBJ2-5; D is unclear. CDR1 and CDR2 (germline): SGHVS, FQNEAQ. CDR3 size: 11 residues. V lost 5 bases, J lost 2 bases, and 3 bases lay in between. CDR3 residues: CASSQQETQYF. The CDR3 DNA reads TGTGCCAGCAGCCAACAAGAGACCCAGTACTTC. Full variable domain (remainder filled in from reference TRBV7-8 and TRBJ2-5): GAGVSQSPRYKVAKRGQDVALRCDPISGHVSLFWYQQALGQGPEFLTYFQNEAQLDKSGLPSDRFFAERPEGSVSTLKIQRTQQEDSAVYLCASSQQETQYFGPGTRLLVL.

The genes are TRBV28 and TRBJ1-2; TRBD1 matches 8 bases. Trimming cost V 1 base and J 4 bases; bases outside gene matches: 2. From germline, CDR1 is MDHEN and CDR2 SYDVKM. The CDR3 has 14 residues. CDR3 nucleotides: TGTGCCAGCAGTTTATCAGGGGGCGGCTATGGCTACACCTTC. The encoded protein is CASSLSGGGYGYTF.

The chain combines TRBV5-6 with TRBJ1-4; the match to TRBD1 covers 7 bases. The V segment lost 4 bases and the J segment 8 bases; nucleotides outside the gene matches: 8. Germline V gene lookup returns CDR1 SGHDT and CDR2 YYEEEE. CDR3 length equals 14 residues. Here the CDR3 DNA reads TGTGCCAGCAGCCCGACAGGGCGGGCCGAAAAACTGTTTTTT. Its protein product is CASSPTGRAEKLFF.

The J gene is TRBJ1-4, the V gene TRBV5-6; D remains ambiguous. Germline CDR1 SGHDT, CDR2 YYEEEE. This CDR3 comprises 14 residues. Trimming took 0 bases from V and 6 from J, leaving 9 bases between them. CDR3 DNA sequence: TGTGCCAGCAGCTTGGGACGGAGGGATGAAAAACTGTTTTTT. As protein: CASSLGRRDEKLFF.

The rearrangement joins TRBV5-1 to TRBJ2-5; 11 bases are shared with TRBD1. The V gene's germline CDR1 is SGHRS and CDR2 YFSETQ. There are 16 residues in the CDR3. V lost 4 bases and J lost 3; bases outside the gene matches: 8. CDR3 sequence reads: CASSESGTGGEETQYF. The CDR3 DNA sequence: TGCGCCAGCAGCGAATCCGGGACAGGGGGTGAAGAGACCCAGTACTTC.

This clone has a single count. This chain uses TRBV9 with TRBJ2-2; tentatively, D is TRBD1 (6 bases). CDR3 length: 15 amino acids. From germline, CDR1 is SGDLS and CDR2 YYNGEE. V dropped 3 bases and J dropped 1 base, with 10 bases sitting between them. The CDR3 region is CASSAYRENTGELFF. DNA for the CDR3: TGTGCCAGCAGCGCCTACAGGGAGAACACCGGGGAGCTGTTTTTT. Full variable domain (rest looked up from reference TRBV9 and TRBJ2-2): DSGVTQTPKHLITATGQRVTLRCSPRSGDLSVYWYQQSLDQGLQFLIQYYNGEERAKGNILERFSAQQFPDLHSELNLSSLELGDSALYFCASSAYRENTGELFFGEGSRLTVL.

CDR3 protein: CASSLTRGGTDTQYF. In nucleotides, the CDR3 is TGTGCCAGCAGCTTAACGCGGGGGGGTACAGATACGCAGTATTTT. This chain links TRBV7-3 with TRBJ2-3; 9 bases are shared with TRBD2. The CDR3 spans 15 residues. After removal of 0 bases from V and 3 bases from J, the junction contained 1 base not matched to a gene. In germline, CDR1 is SGHTA, CDR2 FQGTGA.

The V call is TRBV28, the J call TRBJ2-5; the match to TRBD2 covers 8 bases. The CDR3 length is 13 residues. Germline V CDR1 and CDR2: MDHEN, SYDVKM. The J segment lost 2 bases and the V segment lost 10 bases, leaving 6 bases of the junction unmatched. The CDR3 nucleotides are TGTGCCATTTCGGGGGGGGGACAAGAGACCCAGTACTTC. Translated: CAISGGGQETQYF.

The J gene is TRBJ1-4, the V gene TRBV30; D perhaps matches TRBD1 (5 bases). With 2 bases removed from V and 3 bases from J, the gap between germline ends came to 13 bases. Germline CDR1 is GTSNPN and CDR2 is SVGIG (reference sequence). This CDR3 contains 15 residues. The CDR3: CAWSFQGIANEKLFF. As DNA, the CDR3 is TGTGCCTGGAGTTTCCAGGGCATAGCTAATGAAAAACTGTTTTTT.

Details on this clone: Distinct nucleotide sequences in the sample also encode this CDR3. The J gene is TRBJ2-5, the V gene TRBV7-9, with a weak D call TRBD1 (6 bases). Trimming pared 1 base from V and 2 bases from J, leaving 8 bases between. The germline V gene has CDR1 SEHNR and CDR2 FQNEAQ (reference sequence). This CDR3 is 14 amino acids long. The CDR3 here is CASSLGQGQETQYF. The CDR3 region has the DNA TGTGCCAGCAGCTTAGGCCAGGGGCAAGAGACCCAGTACTTC.

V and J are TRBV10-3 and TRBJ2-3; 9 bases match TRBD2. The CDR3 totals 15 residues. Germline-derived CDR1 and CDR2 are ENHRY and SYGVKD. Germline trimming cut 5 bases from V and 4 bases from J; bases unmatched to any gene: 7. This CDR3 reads CAISFGTSSSDTQYF. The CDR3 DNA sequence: TGTGCCATCAGTTTTGGGACTAGCTCCTCAGATACGCAGTATTTT.

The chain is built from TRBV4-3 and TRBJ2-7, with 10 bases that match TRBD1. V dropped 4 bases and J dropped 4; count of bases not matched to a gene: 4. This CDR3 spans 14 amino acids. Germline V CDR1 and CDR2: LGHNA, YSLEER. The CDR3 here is CASSPGQGHYEQYF. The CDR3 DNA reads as TGCGCCAGCAGCCCGGGACAGGGGCATTACGAGCAGTACTTC.

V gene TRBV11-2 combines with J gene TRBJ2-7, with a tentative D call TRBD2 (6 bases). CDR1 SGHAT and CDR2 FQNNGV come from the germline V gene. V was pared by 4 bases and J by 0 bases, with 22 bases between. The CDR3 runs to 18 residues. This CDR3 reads CASSSRPPRLVPSYEQYF. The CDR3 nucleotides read TGTGCCAGCAGCTCCCGGCCACCGAGACTAGTTCCCTCCTACGAGCAGTACTTC. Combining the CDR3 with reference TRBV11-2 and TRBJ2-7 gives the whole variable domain EAGVAQSPRYKIIEKRQSVAFWCNPISGHATLYWYQQILGQGPKLLIQFQNNGVVDDSQLPKDRFSAERLKGVDSTLKIQPAKLEDSAVYLCASSSRPPRLVPSYEQYFGPGTRLTVT.

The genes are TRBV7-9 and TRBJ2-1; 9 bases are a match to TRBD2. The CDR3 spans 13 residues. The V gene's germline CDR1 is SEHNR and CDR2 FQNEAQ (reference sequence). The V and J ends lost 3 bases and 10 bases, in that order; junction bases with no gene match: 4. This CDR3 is CASSFAGGNEQFF. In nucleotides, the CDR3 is TGTGCCAGCAGCTTTGCGGGGGGGAACGAGCAGTTCTTC.

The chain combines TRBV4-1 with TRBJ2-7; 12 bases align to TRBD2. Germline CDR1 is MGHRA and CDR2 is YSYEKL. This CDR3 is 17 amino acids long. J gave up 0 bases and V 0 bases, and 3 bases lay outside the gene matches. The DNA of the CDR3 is TGCGCCAGCAGCCAAGACGGACTAGCGGGAAACTCCTACGAGCAGTACTTC. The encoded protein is CASSQDGLAGNSYEQYF.